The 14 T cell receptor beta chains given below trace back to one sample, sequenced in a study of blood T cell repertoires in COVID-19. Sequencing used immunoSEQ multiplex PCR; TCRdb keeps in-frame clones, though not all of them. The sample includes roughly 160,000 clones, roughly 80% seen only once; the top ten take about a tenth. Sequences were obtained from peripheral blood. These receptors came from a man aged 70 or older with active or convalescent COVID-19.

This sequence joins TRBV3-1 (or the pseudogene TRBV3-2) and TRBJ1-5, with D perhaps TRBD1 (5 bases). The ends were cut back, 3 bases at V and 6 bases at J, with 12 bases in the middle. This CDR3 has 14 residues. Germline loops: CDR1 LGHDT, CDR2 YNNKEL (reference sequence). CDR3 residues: CASSHEGDRQPQHF. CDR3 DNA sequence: TGTGCCAGCAGCCACGAAGGGGATCGTCAGCCCCAGCATTTT.

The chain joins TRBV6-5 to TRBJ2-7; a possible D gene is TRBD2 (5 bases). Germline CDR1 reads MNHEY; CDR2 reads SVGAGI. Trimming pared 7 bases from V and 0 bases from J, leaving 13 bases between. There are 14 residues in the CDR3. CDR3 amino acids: CASTRGLSSYEQYF. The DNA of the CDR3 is TGTGCCAGCACCAGAGGGCTTAGCTCCTACGAGCAGTACTTC.

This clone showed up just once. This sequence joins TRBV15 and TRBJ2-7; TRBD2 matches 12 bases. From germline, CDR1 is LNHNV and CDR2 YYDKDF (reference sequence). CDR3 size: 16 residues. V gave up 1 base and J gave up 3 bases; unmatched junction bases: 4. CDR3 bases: TGTGCCACCAGCAGAGGAGGGACTAGCGGGTACTACGAGCAGTACTTC. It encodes CATSRGGTSGYYEQYF.

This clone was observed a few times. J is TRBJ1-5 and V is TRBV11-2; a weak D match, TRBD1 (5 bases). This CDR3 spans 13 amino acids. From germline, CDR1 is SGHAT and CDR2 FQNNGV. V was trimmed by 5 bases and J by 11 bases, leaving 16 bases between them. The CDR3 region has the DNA TGTGCCAGCAGCCCGGACGGGGGATCAGCCCAGCATTTT. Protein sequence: CASSPDGGSAQHF.

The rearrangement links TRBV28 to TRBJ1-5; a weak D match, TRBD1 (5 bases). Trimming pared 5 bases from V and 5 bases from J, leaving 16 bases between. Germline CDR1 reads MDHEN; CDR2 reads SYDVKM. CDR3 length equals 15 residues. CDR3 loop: CASSPRSGLDQPQHF. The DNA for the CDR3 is TGTGCCAGCAGTCCCCGGTCAGGGCTTGATCAGCCCCAGCATTTT.

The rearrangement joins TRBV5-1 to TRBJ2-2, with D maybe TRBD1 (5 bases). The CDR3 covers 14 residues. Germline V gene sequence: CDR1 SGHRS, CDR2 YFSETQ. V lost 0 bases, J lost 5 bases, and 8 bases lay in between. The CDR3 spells CASSLVGATGELFF. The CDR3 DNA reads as TGCGCCAGCAGCTTGGTTGGGGCGACCGGGGAGCTGTTTTTT.

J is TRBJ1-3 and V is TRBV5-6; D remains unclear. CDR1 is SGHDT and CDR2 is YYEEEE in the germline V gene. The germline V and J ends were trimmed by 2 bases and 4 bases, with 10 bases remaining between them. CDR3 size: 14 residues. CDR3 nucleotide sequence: TGTGCCAGCAGCTTTGGAGTCTTAGGAAACACCATATATTTT. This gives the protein CASSFGVLGNTIYF.

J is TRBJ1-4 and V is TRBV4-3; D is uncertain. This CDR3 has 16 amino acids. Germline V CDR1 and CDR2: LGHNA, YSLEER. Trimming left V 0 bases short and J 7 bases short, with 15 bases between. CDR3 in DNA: TGCGCCAGCAGCCAAGATAACACCCTCCGGGGTGAAAAACTGTTTTTT. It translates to CASSQDNTLRGEKLFF.

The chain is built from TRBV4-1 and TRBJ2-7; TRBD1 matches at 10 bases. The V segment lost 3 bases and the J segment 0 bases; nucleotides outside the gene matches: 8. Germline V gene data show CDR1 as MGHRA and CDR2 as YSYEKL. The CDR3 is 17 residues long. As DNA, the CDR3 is TGCGCCAGCAGCCAGGGACAGGGGCTTGGGACCTCCTACGAGCAGTACTTC. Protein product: CASSQGQGLGTSYEQYF.

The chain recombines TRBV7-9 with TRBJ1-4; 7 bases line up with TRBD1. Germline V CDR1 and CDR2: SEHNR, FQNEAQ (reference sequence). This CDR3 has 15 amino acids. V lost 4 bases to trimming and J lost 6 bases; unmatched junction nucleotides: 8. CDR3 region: CASSYQTGTDEKLFF. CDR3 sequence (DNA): TGTGCCAGCAGCTACCAGACAGGGACGGATGAAAAACTGTTTTTT.

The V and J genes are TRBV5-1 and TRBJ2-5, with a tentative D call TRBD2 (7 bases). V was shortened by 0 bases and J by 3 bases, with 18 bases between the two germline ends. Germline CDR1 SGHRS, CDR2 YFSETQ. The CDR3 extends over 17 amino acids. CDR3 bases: TGCGCCAGCAGCTTGGCCCGGGGGGCGGACGGAGAAGAGACCCAGTACTTC. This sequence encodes CASSLARGADGEETQYF.

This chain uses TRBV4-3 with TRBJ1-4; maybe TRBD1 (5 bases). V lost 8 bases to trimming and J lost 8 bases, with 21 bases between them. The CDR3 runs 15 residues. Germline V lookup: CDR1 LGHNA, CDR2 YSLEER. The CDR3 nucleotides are TGCGCCAGCGGCCCCGGGAGAAAGCAGGGAGAAAAACTGTTTTTT. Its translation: CASGPGRKQGEKLFF.

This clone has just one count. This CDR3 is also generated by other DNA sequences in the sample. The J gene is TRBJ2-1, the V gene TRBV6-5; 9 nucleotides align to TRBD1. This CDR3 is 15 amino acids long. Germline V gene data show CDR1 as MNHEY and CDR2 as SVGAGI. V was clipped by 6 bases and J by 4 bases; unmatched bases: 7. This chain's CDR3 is CASRSDRGSYNEQFF. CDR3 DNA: TGTGCCAGCAGGTCTGACAGGGGGTCGTACAATGAGCAGTTCTTC.

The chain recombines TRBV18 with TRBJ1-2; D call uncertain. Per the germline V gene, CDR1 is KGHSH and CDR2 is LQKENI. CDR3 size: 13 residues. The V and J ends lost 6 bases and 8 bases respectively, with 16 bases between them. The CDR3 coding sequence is TGTGCCAGCTCCGCTGCCGGGGTTGGAGGCTACACCTTC. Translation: CASSAAGVGGYTF.